These T cell receptor beta chains were read from a single sample in a study of cytomegalovirus exposure and HLA in healthy donors. The method was immunoSEQ multiplex PCR; TCRdb's version includes in-frame clones alone and lacks a portion of them. The sample lists 100,000 or so clones, about three quarters occurring once. The sequencing sample was made of PBMCs. Receptor source: a male donor in good health and CMV-seronegative. The CDR3 runs from the conserved cysteine through the conserved F or W. A D gene is named only where the DNA matches it firmly. Some rows have no size entry. The others give once, few or many, or a class for an expanded clone.

clone_size | j_call | v_call | d_call | cdr3_aa | cdr3_nt
NA | TRBJ2-7 | TRBV21-1 | NA | CASSKALSGGLVLYEQYF | TGTGCCAGCAGCAAAGCGCTCTCGGGCGGGTTGGTACTCTACGAGCAGTACTTC
NA | TRBJ2-7 | TRBV5-1 | TRBD1 | CASSSSGTDISYEQYF | TGCGCCAGCAGCTCGTCCGGGACAGACATTTCCTACGAGCAGTACTTC
NA | TRBJ1-5 | TRBV4-3 | NA | CASSHSEGGQPQHF | TGCGCCAGCAGCCACTCGGAGGGCGGACAGCCCCAGCATTTT
NA | TRBJ1-6 | TRBV18 | NA | CASSPSVPRVANSPLHF | TGTGCCAGCTCACCAAGCGTCCCCAGGGTGGCGAATTCACCCCTCCACTTT
NA | TRBJ2-1 | TRBV6-5 | NA | CASSYQTGFSEQFF | TGTGCCAGCAGTTACCAAACAGGGTTCTCAGAGCAGTTCTTC
NA | TRBJ2-7 | TRBV9 | TRBD2 | CASSAGGTSGSYEQYF | TGTGCCAGCAGCGCTGGAGGGACTAGCGGGTCCTACGAGCAGTACTTC
NA | TRBJ1-5 | TRBV27 | NA | CASSLGQTQPQHF | TGTGCCAGCAGTTTAGGACAGACCCAGCCCCAGCATTTT
NA | TRBJ1-4 | TRBV30 | TRBD1 | CAWTRTGGYEKLFF | TGTGCCTGGACCAGGACAGGGGGTTATGAAAAACTGTTTTTT
NA | TRBJ1-4 | TRBV2 | TRBD1 | CASTGEANEKLFF | TGTGCCAGTACAGGGGAGGCTAATGAAAAACTGTTTTTT
NA | TRBJ1-1 | TRBV11-2 | TRBD1 | CASARKPRDRAEAFF | TGTGCCAGCGCCCGTAAGCCCCGGGACAGAGCTGAAGCTTTCTTT
NA | TRBJ1-2 | TRBV6-5 | NA | CASSYGPGGYTF | TGTGCCAGCAGTTACGGGCCTGGGGGCTACACCTTC
NA | TRBJ2-7 | TRBV9 | TRBD1 | CASSPPGTGGEQYF | TGTGCCAGCAGCCCCCCAGGGACAGGGGGCGAGCAGTACTTC
NA | TRBJ2-1 | TRBV11-3 | TRBD2 | CASSWTSGSRNEQFF | TGTGCCAGCAGTTGGACTAGCGGGAGTCGTAATGAGCAGTTCTTC
NA | TRBJ2-3 | TRBV5-1 | TRBD1 | CASSLEGQGATRTDTQYF | TGCGCCAGCAGCTTGGAGGGACAGGGGGCTACTCGGACAGATACGCAGTATTTT
NA | TRBJ1-4 | TRBV2 | NA | CTSSPTNEKLFF | TGTACCTCAAGCCCAACTAATGAAAAACTGTTTTTT
NA | TRBJ2-7 | TRBV5-1 | NA | CASSFAVSSYEQYF | TGCGCCAGCAGCTTCGCAGTTTCCTCCTACGAGCAGTACTTC
few | TRBJ2-5 | TRBV5-4 | NA | CASRTGQQETQYF | TGTGCCAGCAGAACCGGACAGCAAGAGACCCAGTACTTC
NA | TRBJ2-5 | TRBV19 | NA | CASSPRGETQYF | TGTGCCAGTAGTCCCCGAGGGGAGACCCAGTACTTC
NA | TRBJ2-3 | TRBV30 | TRBD2 | CAWRTSGSWDTQYF | TGTGCCTGGCGGACTAGCGGGAGTTGGGATACGCAGTATTTT
NA | TRBJ2-3 | TRBV25-1 | NA | CASSTSLPDTQYF | TGTGCCAGCTCAACTAGCCTCCCAGATACGCAGTATTTT
NA | TRBJ1-1 | TRBV7-9 | NA | CASSPRRGGSEAFF | TGTGCCAGCAGCCCACGCCGGGGGGGGAGTGAAGCTTTCTTT
NA | TRBJ1-1 | TRBV19 | NA | CASTRTQSGDTEAFF | TGTGCCAGTACTAGGACACAGTCGGGGGACACTGAAGCTTTCTTT
NA | TRBJ2-7 | TRBV19 | TRBD2 | CASMGAGGTHEQYF | TGTGCCAGTATGGGAGCGGGAGGGACCCACGAGCAGTACTTC
NA | TRBJ1-2 | TRBV5-1 | TRBD1 | CASSSGQGFMDGYTF | TGCGCCAGCAGCTCGGGACAGGGGTTTATGGATGGCTACACCTTC
NA | TRBJ2-7 | TRBV4-3 | TRBD2 | CASSRSSGDSYEQYF | TGCGCCAGCAGCCGGAGTAGCGGGGACTCCTACGAGCAGTACTTC
NA | TRBJ2-1 | TRBV29-1 | TRBD2 | CSAGTSGYNEQFF | TGCAGCGCTGGGACTAGCGGTTACAATGAGCAGTTCTTC
NA | TRBJ2-7 | TRBV2 | TRBD2 | CASRGGTVPYEQYF | TGTGCCAGCAGGGGGGGGACCGTGCCCTACGAGCAGTACTTC
NA | TRBJ2-3 | TRBV7-2 | TRBD2 | CASSLRASGRSDTQYF | TGTGCCAGCAGCTTAAGGGCTAGCGGGAGGTCAGATACGCAGTATTTT
NA | TRBJ1-2 | TRBV16 | TRBD1 | CASSRTGNYGYTF | TGTGCCAGCAGCCGGACAGGGAACTATGGCTACACCTTC
NA | TRBJ2-5 | TRBV21-1 | NA | CASSPPKGRKTQYF | TGTGCCAGCAGCCCCCCGAAAGGGAGAAAGACCCAGTACTTC
NA | TRBJ1-5 | TRBV23-1 | NA | CASSQGRHPTNQPQHF | TGCGCCAGCAGTCAAGGGCGACATCCCACCAATCAGCCCCAGCATTTT
NA | TRBJ2-1 | TRBV10-3 | NA | CAISDSGPYNEQFF | TGTGCCATCAGTGATAGCGGCCCCTACAATGAGCAGTTCTTC
NA | TRBJ1-1 | TRBV5-6 | NA | CASSPRPDRSEAFF | TGTGCCAGCAGCCCCAGGCCAGACAGGTCTGAAGCTTTCTTT
NA | TRBJ2-7 | TRBV10-3 | NA | CAISESMGGSYEQYF | TGTGCCATCAGTGAGTCTATGGGGGGCTCCTACGAGCAGTACTTC
few | TRBJ2-1 | TRBV28 | NA | CASSPGDPLLLWQFF | TGTGCCAGCAGCCCGGGGGACCCCCTGCTTTTGTGGCAGTTCTTC
NA | TRBJ2-7 | TRBV28 | NA | CASSSGYEQYF | TGTGCCAGCAGTTCGGGGTACGAGCAGTACTTC
NA | TRBJ2-4 | TRBV10-1 | TRBD2 | CASSEGLAAAKNIQYF | TGCGCCAGCAGTGAGGGACTAGCGGCAGCCAAAAACATTCAGTACTTC
NA | TRBJ1-6 | TRBV6-1 | TRBD1 | CASGTVGNSPLHF | TGTGCCAGCGGGACAGTGGGTAATTCACCCCTCCACTTT
NA | TRBJ1-5 | TRBV19 | NA | CASSIATGLAGNQPQHF | TGTGCCAGTAGTATCGCGACAGGCCTCGCGGGCAATCAGCCCCAGCATTTT
NA | TRBJ2-2 | TRBV5-4 | TRBD2 | CASSLDLSGRKTGELFF | TGTGCCAGCAGCTTGGATCTTAGCGGGAGGAAAACCGGGGAGCTGTTTTTT
few | TRBJ1-4 | TRBV7-9 | NA | CASSVGTPPAGKLFF | TGTGCCAGCAGCGTCGGGACTCCTCCGGCGGGAAAACTGTTTTTT
NA | TRBJ2-1 | TRBV19 | TRBD2 | CASRGAEVIAGVREQFF | TGTGCCAGTAGAGGGGCGGAGGTAATAGCGGGAGTTCGGGAGCAGTTCTTC
NA | TRBJ2-1 | TRBV7-8 | TRBD2 | CASSLRGPSGSVVNEQFF | TGTGCCAGCAGCTTAAGGGGGCCTAGCGGGAGCGTTGTCAATGAGCAGTTCTTC